These T cell receptor beta chains were read from a single sample in a study of shared clonotypes between healthy human individuals. TCRdb's copy holds only in-frame clones and misses some; the assay was immunoSEQ multiplex PCR. The sample holds about 580,000 clones; 95% to 98% are singletons and the top ten take 0.3%. Sequencing used naive CD8+ T cells sorted from blood. Receptors were obtained from a man younger than 40 in good health. The conserved cysteine and the conserved F or W are not part of the CDR3 here.

J,V,length,CDR3
TRBJ2-7,TRBV27,9,ASSFGGEQY
TRBJ2-7,TRBV19,12,ASSIEASTYEQY
TRBJ2-1,TRBV25-1,13,ASSESLATYNEQF
TRBJ2-1,TRBV28,13,ASSLDLLETGGRI
TRBJ2-7,TRBV6-5,12,ASRPGTGSYEQY
TRBJ2-3,TRBV2,14,ATKTGGARGTDTQY
TRBJ2-7,TRBV19,13,ASSKDRGRRYEQY
TRBJ1-5,TRBV7-9,17,ASSSSRDRVEFSNQPQH
TRBJ2-7,TRBV27,13,ASSLQGDSTYEQY
TRBJ2-5,TRBV21-1,13,ASSKGTGPQETQY
TRBJ2-5,TRBV7-2,15,ASSSPLGSGRKETQY
TRBJ2-1,TRBV11-3,13,ASSKPGTVPNEQF
TRBJ2-7,TRBV7-8,14,ASSLGPITLSYEQY
TRBJ2-5,TRBV27,12,ASSFGSSQETQY
TRBJ1-5,TRBV9,13,ASSPDNGIREPQH
TRBJ1-1,TRBV7-9,11,ATLPGLYTEAF
TRBJ2-5,TRBV5-1,13,ASSLLPRGQETQY
TRBJ2-7,TRBV7-8,13,ASSLGGRVNGEQY
TRBJ2-7,TRBV6-1,12,ASSVMIRSGEQY
TRBJ1-2,TRBV30,11,AWSGQVNYGYT
TRBJ2-1,TRBV2,17,ASSESWLAGGGSYNEQF
TRBJ2-4,TRBV5-6,11,ASSLDSKNIQY
TRBJ2-5,TRBV7-9,12,ASSLQGGQETQY
TRBJ2-7,TRBV6-4,12,ASSDSLQGYEQY
TRBJ2-2,TRBV4-1,14,ASSQVRLAGAGELF
TRBJ2-4,TRBV29-1,9,SVEILGHRY
TRBJ1-2,TRBV4-3,14,ASSQGHDRGGRGYT
TRBJ2-7,TRBV7-9,11,ASSLGATYEQY
TRBJ2-3,TRBV7-2,13,ASSLPAGESDTQY
TRBJ2-7,TRBV7-6,11,ASSFAGGGEQY
TRBJ2-1,TRBV6-5,10,ASRSTRDRQF
TRBJ2-7,TRBV19,12,ASSTGPILYEQY
TRBJ1-1,TRBV28,12,ASSLRPGNTEAF
TRBJ2-1,TRBV29-1,14,SVEGGQWSSYNEQF
TRBJ2-4,TRBV11-2,14,ASSPPTGGILNIQY
TRBJ2-2,TRBV11-2,15,ASSSYLQRSNTGELF
TRBJ2-7,TRBV4-1,13,ASSQDPNDSDEQY
TRBJ2-3,TRBV5-4,12,ASSLAGEVDTQY
TRBJ2-7,TRBV9,12,ASSEGAGIDEQY
TRBJ2-7,TRBV13,10,ASSQGTYEQY
TRBJ2-5,TRBV29-1,13,SVEWRGHPRETQY
TRBJ2-7,TRBV6-6,12,ASTPSNTFYEQY
TRBJ2-7,TRBV4-3,14,ASSQDIGGFPYEQY
TRBJ1-1,TRBV27,10,ASRNQGTEAF
TRBJ2-7,TRBV5-5,13,ASSLLHSVYYEQY
TRBJ2-5,TRBV7-9,17,ASSLIHEQGVGIRETQY
TRBJ1-1,TRBV7-9,13,ASSWTSGLNTEAF
TRBJ2-2,TRBV7-9,12,ASLYLEGPGELF
TRBJ1-4,TRBV7-8,13,ASTPRSASDEKLF
TRBJ2-7,TRBV4-2,12,ASSQEWISYEQY
TRBJ2-7,TRBV5-1,12,ASSLLAGSYEQY
TRBJ2-5,TRBV9,16,ASSVGVKVAGEGETQY
TRBJ2-7,TRBV19,12,ASSIKGASYEQY
TRBJ2-1,TRBV6-6,12,ASSRQGAMDEQF
TRBJ1-5,TRBV6-1,15,ASSEMPPTSGNQPQH
TRBJ2-7,TRBV7-9,13,ASSLSTGYSYEQY
TRBJ2-7,TRBV13,13,ASSATGTATYEQY
TRBJ1-1,TRBV7-6,13,ASSPNRGMNTEAF
TRBJ1-1,TRBV30,10,AWRWGLDRAF
TRBJ2-3,TRBV9,11,ASSEWTTDTQY